The source of this T cell receptor beta chain is a study of T cell changes during pregnancy in multiple sclerosis. CDR1 and CDR2 from the germline V gene are MGHRA and YSYEKL. The CDR3 has 16 amino acids. Trimming shortened V by 4 bases and J by 0 bases, and 13 bases separated the two germline ends. Method: immunoSEQ multiplex PCR; TCRdb's copy keeps in-frame clones and lacks some. Altogether roughly 100,000 clones are present, about 90% being singletons, with the ten largest covering less than 2%. The clonotype comes from a female donor with multiple sclerosis, enrolled in a pregnancy study. Sequenced material: peripheral blood, taken before pregnancy. The chain carries TRBV4-1 and TRBJ2-1; tentatively, D is TRBD2 (6 bases). The CDR3 region has the DNA TGCGCCAGCAGCCGGTTAGCGGAAATCTCCTACAATGAGCAGTTCTTC. Its translation: CASSRLAEISYNEQFF.